Many counts were recorded for the clone carrying this TCR beta chain. Its antigen remains unidentified. The CDR3 consists of 14 residues. The germline V gene has CDR1 SQVTM and CDR2 ANQGSEA. Trimming pared 6 bases from V and 4 bases from J, leaving 16 bases between. The data originate from a study of identical twins. Broader study findings: Findings depended on cross-sectional statistics rather than tracking the same donors. Researchers reported weaker excess twin sharing in beta out-of-frame sequences. Monozygotic twin pairs showed more out-of-frame TCR alpha sharing than models estimated. A lower insertion count was a feature of abundant cord blood beta clonotypes, with no such feature in memory repertoires.

Each CDR3 protein is one row after TCRdb ran MiXCR on the 5' RACE reads. This table holds about 100,000 distinct CDR3 sequences, less than 6.5% found once. The V call is TRBV29-1, the J call TRBJ1-5; no definite D call. The TCR originated in a woman aged 45-65 years in good health. Sequencing used memory T cells sorted from blood. The CDR3, as DNA: TGCAGCGTCATCATTCAAGGAACGAATCAGCCCCAGCATTTT. Protein product: CSVIIQGTNQPQHF.